This T cell receptor beta chain was found in a study of T cell responses to AZD1222 COVID-19 vaccine. The V and J ends lost 3 bases and 8 bases respectively, with 16 bases between them. Germline loops: CDR1 SEHNR, CDR2 FQNEAQ (reference sequence). This CDR3 spans 15 amino acids. Profiled with immunoSEQ multiplex PCR; TCRdb holds only in-frame clones, not every one. The sample includes fewer than 200,000 clones, about nine tenths of them seen just once. The chain joins TRBV7-9 to TRBJ1-4; D is possibly TRBD1 (5 bases). Sequences were derived from peripheral blood, sampled on day 0 of AZD1222 vaccination. The sequence was obtained from an adult in good health. The CDR3 nucleotides read TGTGCCAGCAGCTTTCGTGCAGGGTTTATCGAAAAACTGTTTTTT. Translating gives CASSFRAGFIEKLFF. The entire variable domain, with the rest obtained from reference TRBV7-9 and TRBJ1-4, is as follows: DTGVSQNPRHKITKRGQNVTFRCDPISEHNRLYWYRQTLGQGPEFLTYFQNEAQLEKSRLLSDRFSAERPKGSFSTLEIQRTEQGDSAMYLCASSFRAGFIEKLFFGSGTQLSVL.